The T cell receptor beta chain described here comes from a study of cytomegalovirus exposure and HLA in healthy donors. Germline values: CDR1 SGHRS, CDR2 YFSETQ. The CDR3 extends over 14 amino acids. V was clipped by 6 bases and J by 3 bases; unmatched bases: 8. PCR used 60 Vbeta primers and 13 Jbeta primers. Only in-frame clones appear in the TCRdb table, and some are missing; sequencing was by immunoSEQ multiplex PCR. This sample's clone table lists about 75,000 clones. This TCR came from a man aged 40-49 years in good health and CMV-seronegative. The sample consisted of PBMCs. The chain employs TRBV5-1 and TRBJ1-2; TRBD1 matches 7 bases. The CDR3 DNA follows: TGCGCCAGCACCGAAACCGGGACAGACTATGGCTACACCTTC. Its translation is CASTETGTDYGYTF.